This T cell receptor beta chain comes out of a study of cytomegalovirus exposure and HLA in healthy donors. Although they were nominally healthy when sampled, donors likely had unrecorded immune exposures. PCR involved 60 Vbeta and 13 Jbeta primers. Libraries were prepared by immunoSEQ multiplex PCR; TCRdb keeps only in-frame clonotypes and omits some of them. The data hold 100,000 to 150,000 clones, with approximately 69% observed a single time. Germline CDR1 SSHAT, CDR2 FNYEAQ (reference sequence). Between the trimmed V and J ends, which lost 5 bases and 4 bases, there was a span of 10 bases. The CDR3 runs 13 residues.

The rearrangement links TRBV7-7 to TRBJ2-3; D gene unclear. Sample: PBMCs. The receptor's source is a man in his forties in good health and CMV-seropositive. This CDR3 reads CASSPARADTQYF. CDR3 bases: TGTGCCAGCAGCCCCGCCCGGGCAGATACGCAGTATTTT.